This TCR beta chain was captured in a study of T cell repertoires in cytomegalovirus infection. Looking at the study overall: In public TCR beta signatures, there were indications of both CMV infection and matching HLA type.

As concerns this clonotype: What it binds is not known.

A single record per CDR3 protein comes from TCRdb applying MiXCR to the reads. The sample shows some 800,000 distinct CDR3 sequences, 30% to 35% of them seen only once. With 7 bases removed from V and 5 bases from J, the gap between germline ends came to 11 bases. The length of the CDR3 is 12 residues. The receptor comes from a human donor in good health (CMV status not recorded). Some clones in this sample may be carry-over from other donors' samples. The rearrangement joins TRBV12-3 or TRBV12-4 to TRBJ1-2; D perhaps matches TRBD1 (5 bases). This specimen was cultured CD8+ T cells from PBMCs, taken from culture after CMV antigen stimulation. The CDR3 protein is CASTPDRYGYTF. The CDR3 region has the DNA TGTGCCAGCACCCCAGACAGATATGGCTACACCTTC.